This T cell receptor beta chain was recorded in a study of response to subunit inactivated influenza vaccine. Whole-study findings and limits: New T cells are recruited in small numbers by each seasonal influenza vaccination, according to the authors' suggestion.

On this clonotype itself: Its antigen is not identified.

TCRdb re-analysed the RT-PCR reads in MiXCR, keeping a single row per CDR3 protein. The sample has some 800,000 distinct CDR3 sequences; over 20% are singletons. The CDR3 is 12 residues long. Per germline, CDR1 SQVTM and CDR2 ANQGSEA. Trimming took off 4 bases at V and 3 bases at J, with 7 bases between the two ends. The chain combines TRBV29-1 with TRBJ2-1; D uncertain. The source material was PBMCs from blood, sampled more than 4 days after vaccination. The TCR was taken from a man aged 45-65 years who received an inactivated influenza vaccine. CDR3 amino acids: CSVGQHYNEQFF. CDR3 DNA sequence: TGCAGCGTTGGGCAGCACTACAATGAGCAGTTCTTC.